The 27 T cell receptor beta chains below were found in one sample sequenced in a study of shared T cell receptors in the human thymus. Assay: immunoSEQ multiplex PCR; the TCRdb copy retains only in-frame clones and omits some. The sample carries some 400,000 clones, approximately 95% recorded once. Sequencing was carried out using thymocytes. Receptor source: a human donor.

This chain links TRBV27 with TRBJ2-1, with TRBD2 as a possible D gene (6 bases). The germline CDR1 and CDR2 sequences are MNHEY and SMNVEV (reference sequence). With 3 bases removed from V and 10 bases from J, the gap between germline ends came to 22 bases. This CDR3 comprises 16 residues. CDR3 coding DNA: TGTGCCAGCAGTTTTATCGGAGGGCCGTCGGAATGGGAGCAGTTCTTC. Protein: CASSFIGGPSEWEQFF.

Only a few counts were recorded for this clone. The gene calls are TRBV19 and TRBJ2-1; possibly TRBD2 for D (7 bases). Per the germline V gene, CDR1 is LNHDA and CDR2 is SQIVND (reference sequence). The CDR3 is 14 amino acids. Deletions cut 1 base from V and 7 bases from J, with 11 bases between. The CDR3: CASSIGKGGNEQFF. CDR3 coding DNA: TGTGCCAGTAGTATAGGGAAGGGGGGGAATGAGCAGTTCTTC. The complete variable domain, with remaining parts taken from reference TRBV19 and TRBJ2-1, reads DGGITQSPKYLFRKEGQNVTLSCEQNLNHDAMYWYRQDPGQGLRLIYYSQIVNDFQKGDIAEGYSVSREKKESFPLTVTSAQKNPTAFYLCASSIGKGGNEQFFGPGTRLTVL.

The gene calls are TRBV25-1 and TRBJ2-1; 12 positions match TRBD2. This CDR3 is 15 amino acids long. Losses at the gene ends were 7 bases for V and 8 bases for J; bases not matched to a gene: 9. Germline CDR1 and CDR2: MGHDK and SYGVNS. CDR3 protein: CASTQTSGRVDEQFF. The DNA of the CDR3 is TGTGCCAGCACCCAGACTAGCGGGAGAGTAGATGAGCAGTTCTTC.

This chain joins TRBV30 and TRBJ2-3; no definite D call. Germline V gene lookup returns CDR1 GTSNPN and CDR2 SVGIG (reference sequence). Trimming took off 0 bases at V and 5 bases at J, with 21 bases between the two ends. This CDR3 comprises 17 residues. Here the CDR3 DNA reads TGTGCCTGGAGTGTACCCGAACCTCGCGGTAGTGGAGATACGCAGTATTTT. Translated: CAWSVPEPRGSGDTQYF.

The chain links TRBV28 to TRBJ2-7, with a possible D match to TRBD1 (6 bases). Germline V gene sequence: CDR1 MDHEN, CDR2 SYDVKM. The CDR3 is made up of 16 amino acids. Between the trimmed V and J ends, which lost 6 bases and 0 bases, there was a span of 18 bases. The CDR3 nucleotides are TGTGCCAGCAGCGCTCACCGGGACACCTACTCCTACGAGCAGTACTTC. Protein sequence: CASSAHRDTYSYEQYF.

The chain uses TRBV27 and TRBJ2-5, with 12 nucleotides matching TRBD2. Unmatched junction bases numbered 4, after V lost 4 bases and J lost 1 base. CDR3 length equals 16 residues. Germline V CDR1 and CDR2: MNHEY, SMNVEV (reference sequence). CDR3 nucleotides: TGTGCCAGCAGTTACGGGACTAGCGGGCCCCAAGAGACCCAGTACTTC. Translation: CASSYGTSGPQETQYF.

The chain links TRBV7-9 to TRBJ1-2, with D unresolved. Between the trimmed V and J ends, which lost 2 bases and 8 bases, there was a span of 6 bases. This CDR3 has 11 residues. The germline V gene has CDR1 SEHNR and CDR2 FQNEAQ (reference sequence). DNA for the CDR3: TGTGCCAGCAGCTTACTGGGGGGCTACACCTTC. This translates into CASSLLGGYTF.

This clone appeared once. This specimen includes other DNA sequences encoding the same CDR3. The chain carries TRBV7-2 and TRBJ2-2; D gene unclear. The ends were cut back, 2 bases at V and 2 bases at J, with 0 bases in the middle. CDR3 length: 12 residues. In germline, CDR1 is SGHTA, CDR2 FQGNSA. The CDR3 nucleotides read TGTGCCAGCAGCTTAAACACCGGGGAGCTGTTTTTT. Translating it yields CASSLNTGELFF.

Only one count was recorded for this clone. The CDR3: CASSLMVTGELFF. For the CDR3, the DNA is TGTGCCAGCAGTTTAATGGTTACCGGGGAGCTGTTTTTT. This chain connects TRBV27 to TRBJ2-2; D is undetermined. V was pared by 2 bases and J by 5 bases, with 6 bases between. The CDR3 loop spans 13 amino acids. CDR1 MNHEY and CDR2 SMNVEV come from the germline V gene (reference sequence).

The V call is TRBV29-1, the J call TRBJ2-7; D unclear. Germline V gene sequence: CDR1 SQVTM, CDR2 ANQGSEA. The CDR3 runs 13 residues. Trimming removed 4 bases from V and 7 bases from J, with 17 bases in between. CDR3 loop: CSVGRASTREQYF. The CDR3 bases are TGCAGCGTTGGAAGGGCCTCCACCAGGGAGCAGTACTTC.

The gene calls are TRBV9 and TRBJ2-1, with D maybe TRBD1 (6 bases). Germline V gene lookup returns CDR1 SGDLS and CDR2 YYNGEE. The V and J ends lost 3 bases and 6 bases respectively, with 19 bases between them. This CDR3 is built from 16 residues. The CDR3 nucleotides read TGTGCCAGCAGCGCTGAGACCGAGGGGGTCGGCAATGAGCAGTTCTTC. Residues: CASSAETEGVGNEQFF. Variable domain in full (rest from reference TRBV9 and TRBJ2-1): DSGVTQTPKHLITATGQRVTLRCSPRSGDLSVYWYQQSLDQGLQFLIQYYNGEERAKGNILERFSAQQFPDLHSELNLSSLELGDSALYFCASSAETEGVGNEQFFGPGTRLTVL.

The CDR3 nucleotides read TGCGCCAGCAGCCAAGGAGCGGGAGGGTCCTACGAGCAGTACTTC. This translates into CASSQGAGGSYEQYF. This sequence joins TRBV4-3 and TRBJ2-7; TRBD2 matches 10 bases. The CDR3 contains 15 residues. J lost 1 base, V lost 1 base, and 1 base had no gene match. The germline gives CDR1 LGHNA, CDR2 YSLEER.

This clone appeared a single time. V and J are TRBV28 and TRBJ2-7; 7 nucleotides agree with TRBD1. CDR1 MDHEN and CDR2 SYDVKM come from the germline V gene. The length of the CDR3 is 14 residues. V dropped 5 bases and J dropped 2; count of bases not matched to a gene: 6. The CDR3 region has the DNA TGTGCCAGCAGTGCACTGGGACAGACCTACGAGCAGTACTTC. This sequence encodes CASSALGQTYEQYF.

The genes are TRBV4-1 and TRBJ2-3, with D possibly matching TRBD2 (5 bases). Germline CDR1 MGHRA, CDR2 YSYEKL. The CDR3 loop spans 14 amino acids. The ends were cut back, 6 bases at V and 4 bases at J, with 14 bases in the middle. For the CDR3, the DNA is TGCGCCAGCAGGTCCCAACGGGATCCAGATACGCAGTATTTT. Translated, it gives CASRSQRDPDTQYF.

J is TRBJ2-1 and V is TRBV27; D is possibly TRBD2 (5 bases). The ends were cut back, 2 bases at V and 1 base at J, with 12 bases in the middle. Germline CDR1 and CDR2: MNHEY and SMNVEV (reference sequence). This CDR3 comprises 16 residues. The CDR3 coding sequence is TGTGCCAGCAGTTTACACAGCTCGGGATCCTACAATGAGCAGTTCTTC. This translates into CASSLHSSGSYNEQFF.

The chain carries TRBV9 and TRBJ2-3; 8 nucleotides align to TRBD2. After removal of 3 bases from V and 1 base from J, the junction contained 13 bases not matched to a gene. Germline assignment: CDR1 SGDLS and CDR2 YYNGEE. This CDR3 is 18 amino acids long. CDR3: CASSANLKIAGCTDTQYF. For the CDR3, the DNA is TGTGCCAGCAGCGCCAACCTCAAAATAGCGGGATGCACAGATACGCAGTATTTT. Combining the CDR3 with reference TRBV9 and TRBJ2-3 gives the whole variable domain DSGVTQTPKHLITATGQRVTLRCSPRSGDLSVYWYQQSLDQGLQFLIQYYNGEERAKGNILERFSAQQFPDLHSELNLSSLELGDSALYFCASSANLKIAGCTDTQYFGPGTRLTVL.

The CDR3 reads CASSGRDISNTGELFF. CDR3 DNA: TGCGCCAGCAGTGGCCGGGACATCTCGAACACCGGGGAGCTGTTTTTT. V and J are TRBV10-1 and TRBJ2-2; D possibly corresponds to TRBD1 (6 bases). This CDR3 spans 16 amino acids. Trimming took 4 bases from V and 0 from J, leaving 12 bases between them. The germline V gene has CDR1 WNHNN and CDR2 SYGVQD (reference sequence).

V is TRBV30 and J is TRBJ1-3; D gene unclear. Trimming pared 3 bases from V and 4 bases from J, leaving 13 bases between. The CDR3 is 14 amino acids. Germline CDR1 reads GTSNPN; CDR2 reads SVGIG (reference sequence). The CDR3 DNA sequence: TGTGCCTGGAGGGACCGGAGGGTCGGAAACACCATATATTTT. Its protein product is CAWRDRRVGNTIYF.

This clone was picked up a small number of times. The chain joins TRBV12-5 to TRBJ2-5, with D hard to call. CDR1 is LGHNT and CDR2 is FRNRAP in the germline V gene. This CDR3 is 14 amino acids long. V was clipped by 2 bases and J by 2 bases, with 9 bases between them. The CDR3 bases are TGTGCTAGTGGTTTGAGATCAGTGCAAGAGACCCAGTACTTC. Its protein product is CASGLRSVQETQYF. Together with reference TRBV12-5 and TRBJ2-5, the CDR3 gives the full variable domain: DARVTQTPRHKVTEMGQEVTMRCQPILGHNTVFWYRQTMMQGLELLAYFRNRAPLDDSGMPKDRFSAEMPDATLATLKIQPSEPRDSAVYFCASGLRSVQETQYFGPGTRLLVL.

This clone was observed a single time. This chain links TRBV6-6 with TRBJ1-1, with 7 bases identical to TRBD1. The V gene end was trimmed by 6 bases and the J gene end by 3 bases; junction bases not matched to a gene: 7. This CDR3 has 14 residues. Germline V lookup: CDR1 MNHNY, CDR2 SVGAGI (reference sequence). The CDR3 sequence: CASRLTGVYTEAFF. CDR3 bases: TGTGCCAGCAGACTTACAGGGGTCTACACTGAAGCTTTCTTT.

The J gene is TRBJ1-5, the V gene TRBV13, with unresolved D. The ends were cut back, 5 bases at V and 5 bases at J, with 13 bases in the middle. The germline V gene has CDR1 PRHDT and CDR2 FYEKMQ (reference sequence). The CDR3 extends over 14 amino acids. CDR3 in amino acids: CASSLSPVHQPQHF. The CDR3 DNA sequence: TGTGCCAGCAGCCTCTCGCCCGTGCATCAGCCCCAGCATTTT.

The CDR3 region has the DNA TGTGCCAGCAGTTTCGAGTATCTCGAGCAGCCCCAGCATTTT. It specifies CASSFEYLEQPQHF. V gene TRBV28 combines with J gene TRBJ1-5; D gene uncertain. This CDR3 region has 14 residues. The ends were cut back, 3 bases at V and 7 bases at J, with 13 bases in the middle. Germline assignment: CDR1 MDHEN and CDR2 SYDVKM. Full variable domain (remainder filled in from reference TRBV28 and TRBJ1-5): DVKVTQSSRYLVKRTGEKVFLECVQDMDHENMFWYRQDPGLGLRLIYFSYDVKMKEKGDIPEGYSVSREKKERFSLILESASTNQTSMYLCASSFEYLEQPQHFGDGTRLSIL.

The sample holds one count of this clone. The V gene is TRBV7-2, the J gene TRBJ2-1; no firm D call. Trimming removed 3 bases from V and 2 bases from J, with 14 bases in between. Per the germline V gene, CDR1 is SGHTA and CDR2 is FQGNSA. The CDR3 spans 16 residues. CDR3 coding DNA: TGTGCCAGCAGCTTCCGAGGTTCCAGGACCTACAATGAGCAGTTCTTC. Its protein is CASSFRGSRTYNEQFF.

The rearrangement joins TRBV5-1 to TRBJ2-1; 7 bases match TRBD1. The junction had 0 bases not matched to a gene; V was cut back by 0 bases and J by 6 bases. From germline, CDR1 is SGHRS and CDR2 YFSETQ. This CDR3 has 13 amino acids. CDR3: CASSLDRGNEQFF. CDR3 sequence (DNA): TGCGCCAGCAGCTTGGACAGGGGCAATGAGCAGTTCTTC.

This clone has only one observation. The rearrangement links TRBV19 to TRBJ2-7; perhaps TRBD2 as D (6 bases). The CDR3 spans 15 residues. Germline CDR1 LNHDA, CDR2 SQIVND (reference sequence). V lost 3 bases, J lost 6 bases, and 18 bases lay in between. The CDR3 DNA reads TGTGCCAGTAGTATGTCGCGGGGCCTACTCTTCGAGCAGTACTTC. This gives the protein CASSMSRGLLFEQYF.

V is TRBV23-1 and J is TRBJ2-5, with 11 positions matching TRBD1. TRBV23-1 counts as an open reading frame of uncertain function. This CDR3 is 19 amino acids long. Trimming cost V 3 bases and J 5 bases; bases outside gene matches: 17. The CDR3, as DNA: TGCGCCAGCAGTCACCCCCGCGGACAGGGGGCGCGGAGAGCGGAGACCCAGTACTTC. Translated, it gives CASSHPRGQGARRAETQYF.

J is TRBJ2-5 and V is TRBV5-6; unclear D gene. The V gene's germline CDR1 is SGHDT and CDR2 YYEEEE. Trimming left V 1 base short and J 5 bases short, with 3 bases between. The CDR3 contains 11 residues. CDR3 region: CASSLMETQYF. Written as DNA, the CDR3 is TGTGCCAGCAGCTTGATGGAGACCCAGTACTTC.